The 7 T cell receptor gamma chains given below trace back to one sample, sequenced in a study of γδ T cells in repeated Plasmodium falciparum infection. Vgamma9/Vdelta2+ and Vdelta2-negative gammadelta T cells were flow-sorted from PBMC for bulk sequencing. TCRdb re-processed the multiplex PCR reads via CATT. The sample records about 26,000 gamma-chain clones, 2.5% to 3.5% being singletons. Sequences were obtained from gamma-delta T cells from blood. Receptors originate from a pool of human donors (malaria-infected and uninfected, not separated).

This clone was found many times. TCRdb's listed protein matches a much larger clone and diverges from this DNA's translation at residue 5, likely through a read error; the protein shown comes from the DNA. The chain has TRGV9 and TRGJP. The CDR3 spans 17 residues. The germline V gene has CDR1 GITISATS and CDR2 ISYDGTV (reference sequence). The CDR3 is CALWGVTGELGKKIKVF. The CDR3 nucleotides are TGTGCCTTGTGGGGGGTGACTGGTGAGTTGGGCAAAAAAATCAAGGTATTT.

The chain recombines TRGV5 with TRGJ1 or TRGJ2. Since TCRdb gives no J gene, matching the DNA to germline was used here to assign it. Germline V gene sequence: CDR1 VINAFY, CDR2 YDVSNSKD. The junction had 9 bases not matched to a gene; V was cut back by 2 bases and J by 11 bases. CDR3 length equals 12 residues. The CDR3 sequence is CATWDMTHEKLF. The CDR3 nucleotides read TGTGCCACCTGGGACATGACCCATGAGAAACTCTTT.

This clone appeared many times. This CDR3 is also generated by other DNA sequences in the sample. The rearrangement uses TRGV5 and TRGJ1 or TRGJ2. The J gene comes from matching the DNA to germline here; TCRdb lacks it. The germline V gene has CDR1 VINAFY and CDR2 YDVSNSKD. J gave up 3 bases and V 4 bases, and 9 bases lay outside the gene matches. This CDR3 contains 14 residues. CDR3 residues: CATWDTTFYYKKLF. DNA of the CDR3: TGTGCCACCTGGGATACGACCTTTTATTATAAGAAACTCTTT.

This clone has a count of ten or more. The protein in TCRdb stems from a much larger clone and differs at residue 4 from this DNA's translation, likely a read error; here the protein is translated from the DNA. The chain employs TRGV3 and TRGJP2. In the absence of a J gene in TCRdb, the DNA was matched to germline to assign it here. Germline-derived CDR1 and CDR2 are VTNTFY and YDVSTARD (reference sequence). The CDR3 is 13 amino acids. CDR3 bases: TGTGCCACCAGGGACCTGATTGATTGGATCAAGACGTTT. Translated, it gives CATRDLIDWIKTF.

This clone was detected ten times or more. A far more abundant clone sits one base away, making this likely a read error. Other DNA sequences within the sample encode an identical CDR3. The V gene is TRGV9, the J gene TRGJP. The J gene is not listed in TCRdb, so it was assigned here from a DNA match to germline. Germline assignment: CDR1 GITISATS and CDR2 ISYDGTV (reference sequence). CDR3 length: 15 amino acids. CDR3 residues: CALWTLELGKKIKVF. The CDR3 DNA sequence: TGTGCCTTGTGGACATTAGAGTTGGGTAAAAAAATCAAGGTATTT.

A note on this clone: The TCRdb record carries a much larger clone's protein, which differs from this DNA's translation at residue 3; a read error is the likely cause, and the protein listed here is the DNA translation. This chain links TRGV9 with TRGJ1 or TRGJ2. TCRdb lists no J gene, so it was determined here by aligning the DNA to germline. The CDR3 extends over 13 amino acids. CDR1 and CDR2 from the germline V gene are GITISATS and ISYDGTV (reference sequence). The V and J ends lost 11 bases and 0 bases, in that order; junction bases with no gene match: 10. The CDR3, as DNA: TGTGCCTCGTGTAGCCCGAATTATTATAAGAAACTCTTT. Translation: CASCSPNYYKKLF.

This clone was counted only a few times. This likely came from a read error, as a far larger clone is one base away. The same CDR3 also results from other DNA sequences found in this sample. For the V gene the call is TRGV4; the J gene has no call. Germline V CDR1 and CDR2: EGSTGY, YDSYTSSV. This CDR3 spans 14 amino acids. The CDR3 bases are TGTGCCACCTGGGACATAAGGGATTATTATAAGAAGCTCTTT. Translation: CATWDIRDYYKKLF.